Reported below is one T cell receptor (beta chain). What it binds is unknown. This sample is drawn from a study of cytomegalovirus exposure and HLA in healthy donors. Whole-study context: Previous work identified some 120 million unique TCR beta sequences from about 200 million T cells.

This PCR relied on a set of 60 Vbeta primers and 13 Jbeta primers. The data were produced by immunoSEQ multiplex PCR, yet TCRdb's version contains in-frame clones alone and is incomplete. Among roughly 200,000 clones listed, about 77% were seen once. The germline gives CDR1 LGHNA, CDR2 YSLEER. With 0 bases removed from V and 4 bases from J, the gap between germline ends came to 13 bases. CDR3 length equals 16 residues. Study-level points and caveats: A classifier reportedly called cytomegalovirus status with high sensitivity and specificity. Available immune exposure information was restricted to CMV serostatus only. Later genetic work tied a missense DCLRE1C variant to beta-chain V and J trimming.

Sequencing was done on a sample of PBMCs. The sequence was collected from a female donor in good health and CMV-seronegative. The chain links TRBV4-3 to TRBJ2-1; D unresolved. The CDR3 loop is CASSQDLTVSYNEQFF. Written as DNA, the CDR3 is TGCGCCAGCAGCCAAGATCTCACAGTTTCATACAATGAGCAGTTCTTC.